A single sample gave rise to the 22 T cell receptor beta chains below, sequenced in a study of breast tumors, draining lymph nodes, adjacent tissues. TCRdb reanalysed the multiplex PCR reads using MiXCR and keeps one entry per CDR3 protein. This repertoire shows some 200,000 distinct CDR3 sequences, roughly 31% found once; its top ten account for roughly 4%. Samples came from axillary lymph nodes draining the breast cancer. Sequencing input: axillary lymph node tissue. These receptors were collected from a female donor with breast cancer. Some clones in this sample may be carry-over from other donors' samples.

The sample holds many counts of this clonotype. V usage is TRBV3-1 and J usage is TRBJ1-6; the D gene is possibly TRBD1 (6 bases). In germline, CDR1 is LGHDT, CDR2 YNNKEL (reference sequence). The CDR3 is made up of 12 amino acids. The V and J ends lost 8 bases and 9 bases respectively, with 11 bases between them. CDR3 nucleotides: TGTGCCAGCGAACAGGGAGGTTCACCCCTCCACTTT. Translation gives CASEQGGSPLHF.

In this sample, this clonotype turned up a few times. V gene TRBV6-5 combines with J gene TRBJ2-1; unclear D gene. CDR3 length: 10 residues. Germline-derived CDR1 and CDR2 are MNHEY and SVGAGI. Between the trimmed V and J ends, which lost 5 bases and 9 bases, there was a span of 5 bases. As DNA, the CDR3 is TGTGCCAGCAGTCACGCTGAGCAGTTCTTC. Protein product: CASSHAEQFF.

This clonotype came up many times. The CDR3 reads CASRGTGDYGYTF. For the CDR3, the DNA is TGTGCCAGCAGAGGTACAGGTGACTATGGCTACACCTTC. The chain joins TRBV12-3 or TRBV12-4 to TRBJ1-2; D is perhaps TRBD1 (5 bases). With 6 bases removed from V and 3 bases from J, the gap between germline ends came to 11 bases. This CDR3 is built from 13 residues.

This clonotype has a count of ten or more. The chain's CDR3 is CASTRGIGYQETQYF. The DNA for the CDR3 is TGTGCCAGCACCAGGGGGATTGGGTACCAAGAGACCCAGTACTTC. This chain joins TRBV6-1 and TRBJ2-5, with 7 nucleotides matching TRBD1. CDR3 length equals 15 residues. V shed 7 bases and J 0 bases; nucleotides not matched to a gene: 8. Germline CDR1 is MNHNS and CDR2 is SASEGT.

This clonotype was seen repeatedly, ten times or more. This rearrangement joins TRBV5-6 to TRBJ2-5; D is possibly TRBD1 (6 bases). CDR1 and CDR2 (germline): SGHDT, YYEEEE. Trimming took 3 bases from V and 5 from J, leaving 17 bases between them. CDR3 length: 15 amino acids. This chain's CDR3 is CASSSRQAAWETQYF. In nucleotides, the CDR3 is TGTGCCAGCAGCTCTCGACAGGCGGCGTGGGAGACCCAGTACTTC.

Comments on this clonotype: Possible read error: a much larger clone is one base away. This chain uses TRBV5-5 with TRBJ2-2, with 7 bases fitting TRBD2. The CDR3 totals 17 residues. Per the germline V gene, CDR1 is SGHKS and CDR2 is YYEKEE (reference sequence). The CDR3: CASSLERPAGETGELFF. The CDR3 DNA reads TGCGCCAGCAGCTTGGAACGTCCGGCGGGGGAAACCGGGGAGCTGTTTTTT.

The chain is built from TRBV18 and TRBJ2-4; 7 bases are a match to TRBD1. CDR3 length: 16 residues. CDR1 is KGHSH, CDR2 LQKENI, per germline. V lost 5 bases and J lost 2; bases outside the gene matches: 9. For the CDR3, the DNA is TGTGCCAGCTCAAAGACAGGGACGGAAACCAAAAACATTCAGTACTTC. Its protein product is CASSKTGTETKNIQYF.

The chain couples TRBV7-9 to TRBJ1-6; 9 positions agree with TRBD1. V shed 3 bases and J 10 bases; nucleotides not matched to a gene: 4. The germline V gene has CDR1 SEHNR and CDR2 FQNEAQ (reference sequence). The CDR3 consists of 14 residues. DNA of the CDR3: TGTGCCAGCAGCTTGGGGACAGGGAACTCACCCCTCCACTTT. It codes for CASSLGTGNSPLHF.

In the case of this clonotype: A much larger clone differs by one base, so this may be a read error. This rearrangement joins TRBV6-2 or TRBV6-3 to TRBJ1-5, with 10 bases lining up with TRBD1. CDR3 size: 16 residues. CDR1 MNHEY and CDR2 SVGEGT come from the germline V gene. Losses at the gene ends were 5 bases for V and 7 bases for J; bases not matched to a gene: 11. The CDR3, as DNA: TGTGCCAGCAGTCACTGGGGACAGGGGCGAGTCCAGCCCCAGCATTTT. It translates to CASSHWGQGRVQPQHF.

This clonotype appeared a few times. The chain uses TRBV20-1 and TRBJ1-1; perhaps TRBD1 as D (5 bases). CDR3 length equals 12 residues. Trimming pared 5 bases from V and 8 bases from J, leaving 15 bases between. Per germline, CDR1 DFQATT and CDR2 SNEGSKA (reference sequence). As DNA, the CDR3 is TGCAGTGCTCGGACACCCGCGGGGGAAGCTTTCTTT. Its translation: CSARTPAGEAFF.

This clonotype was picked up many times. This sequence joins TRBV29-1 and TRBJ2-7, with unresolved D. The CDR3 is 14 residues long. Trimming took off 4 bases at V and 4 bases at J, with 17 bases between the two ends. The germline CDR1 and CDR2 sequences are SQVTM and ANQGSEA. The CDR3 region has the DNA TGCAGCGTTGTATGGACGCTGGGTGGTTACGAGCAGTACTTC. It is translated as CSVVWTLGGYEQYF.

About this clonotype: The junction shows a germline mismatch at one end, possibly a read error. The gene calls are TRBV2 and TRBJ2-5, with no clear D. The CDR3 covers 12 residues. The germline V gene has CDR1 SNHLY and CDR2 FYNNEI. Here the CDR3 DNA reads TGCGCCAGCAGTGAAGCGTTTGAGACCCGGTACTTC. This encodes CASSEAFETRYF. The entire variable domain, with the rest obtained from reference TRBV2 and TRBJ2-5, is as follows: EPEVTQTPSHQVTQMGQEVILRCVPISNHLYFYWYRQILGQKVEFLVSFYNNEISEKSEIFDDQFSVERPDGSNFTLKIRSTKLEDSAMYFCASSEAFETRYFGPGTRLLVL.

This clonotype is a singleton in its sample. The CDR3 does not close with the conserved phenylalanine or tryptophan, likely indicating a read error. The DNA is left out, because the CDR3 cannot be placed on it with certainty; the CDR3 is given as TCRdb lists it. V usage is TRBV5-1 and J usage is TRBJ2-6. Germline V CDR1 and CDR2: SGHRS, YFSETQ. The CDR3 sequence runs 8 residues, both termini included. This chain's CDR3 is CASSFSTS.

Of note for this clonotype: This may be a read error: a much more frequent sequence differs by one nucleotide. The chain links TRBV7-7 to TRBJ2-4; 8 bases match TRBD1. This CDR3 has 13 amino acids. Germline V gives CDR1 SSHAT, CDR2 FNYEAQ (reference sequence). In nucleotides, the CDR3 is TGTGCCAGCAGCCAGGACAGGGTAGGGATTCAGTGCTTC. Translation gives CASSQDRVGIQCF.

This clonotype was detected ten times or more. The chain links TRBV28 to TRBJ1-6, with D tentatively TRBD1 (6 bases). CDR3 length: 14 residues. The germline CDR1 and CDR2 sequences are MDHEN and SYDVKM. V lost 7 bases and J 8 bases, leaving 15 bases between the germline ends. The CDR3: CASTLRTDHSPLHF. In DNA, the CDR3 is TGTGCCAGCACCCTTCGGACAGACCATTCACCCCTCCACTTT.

This clonotype was detected many times. This rearrangement joins TRBV24-1 to TRBJ2-1; 8 bases are shared with TRBD1. The V and J ends lost 0 bases and 4 bases, in that order; junction bases with no gene match: 4. This CDR3 spans 16 amino acids. The germline CDR1 and CDR2 sequences are KGHDR and SFDVKD. This CDR3 reads CATSDLPRGRYNEQFF. The CDR3 bases are TGTGCCACCAGTGATTTGCCCAGGGGGCGATACAATGAGCAGTTCTTC.

In this sample, this clonotype turned up many times. This sequence joins TRBV4-2 and TRBJ2-7; D remains ambiguous. The CDR3 extends over 14 amino acids. Looked up from germline, CDR1 is LGHNA and CDR2 is YNFKEQ. Trimming cost V 3 bases and J 2 bases, with 11 bases left between them. CDR3 residues: CASSQPWATYEQYF. CDR3 in DNA: TGTGCCAGCAGCCAGCCTTGGGCGACCTACGAGCAGTACTTC.

This clonotype has more than one count but fewer than ten. Because it lacks the conserved phenylalanine or tryptophan at the end, this CDR3 is likely a read error. This chain connects TRBV7-9 to TRBJ2-3; TRBD2 is a possible D gene (6 bases). CDR1 and CDR2 (germline): SEHNR, FQNEAQ (reference sequence). The CDR3 runs 15 residues. V shed 4 bases and J shed 0 bases, with 11 bases lying between them. The CDR3 sequence: CASSWDFSSTDTQYL. DNA for the CDR3: TGTGCCAGCAGCTGGGACTTCTCTAGCACAGATACGCAGTATCTT.

This clonotype was detected ten times or more. V is TRBV7-3 and J is TRBJ2-1, with D tentatively TRBD2 (6 bases). The CDR3 has 16 residues. CDR1 is SGHTA, CDR2 FQGTGA, per germline. With 2 bases removed from V and 4 bases from J, the gap between germline ends came to 15 bases. The CDR3 is CASSLGPLAEYNEQFF. CDR3 in DNA: TGTGCCAGCAGCTTAGGTCCACTAGCCGAGTACAATGAGCAGTTCTTC.

Comments on this clonotype: Possible read error: a much larger clone is one base away. The chain joins TRBV27 to TRBJ2-1; possible D gene TRBD2, 6 bases. Trimming pared 4 bases from V and 5 bases from J, leaving 12 bases between. Per germline, CDR1 MNHEY and CDR2 SMNVEV (reference sequence). The CDR3 covers 14 residues. CDR3 protein: CASSWTGGNNEQFF. For the CDR3, the DNA is TGTGCCAGCAGTTGGACTGGCGGGAACAATGAGCAGTTCTTC.

This clonotype occurred many times. The chain has TRBV7-8 and TRBJ2-1, with D perhaps TRBD2 (5 bases). Germline-derived CDR1 and CDR2 are SGHVS and FQNEAQ. V gave up 5 bases and J gave up 8 bases, with 16 bases separating them. This CDR3 has 14 amino acids. The CDR3 DNA sequence: TGTGCCAGCAGCCCCTGGGATCTAGCAGATGAGCAGTTCTTC. It specifies CASSPWDLADEQFF.

CDR3 sequence: CASSPRGAGGVEQYF. The CDR3 nucleotides are TGCGCCAGCAGCCCACGAGGAGCGGGAGGGGTTGAGCAGTACTTC. V and J are TRBV5-1 and TRBJ2-7, with TRBD2 matching over 10 bases. The J segment lost 7 bases and the V segment lost 4 bases, leaving 11 bases of the junction unmatched. Germline V lookup: CDR1 SGHRS, CDR2 YFSETQ. The CDR3 length is 15 residues.